Below are 23 T cell receptor beta chains sequenced from a single sample in a study of patients and donors after allogeneic stem cell transplantation. TCRdb processed the RT-PCR reads anew with MiXCR; each CDR3 protein has one entry. The profile shows under 170,000 distinct CDR3 sequences, approximately 40% of them singletons. Sequenced material: blood, either unsorted or a sorted T cell fraction (not recorded which). The origin of the receptors is a human donor who was either an allogeneic HSCT recipient or a stem cell or donor lymphocyte infusion donor (not recorded which). It is not recorded whose cells these are; they may come from a transplant donor.

The rearrangement uses TRBV7-9 and TRBJ1-2, with D tentatively TRBD1 (5 bases). V was trimmed by 5 bases and J by 6 bases, leaving 25 bases between them. In germline, CDR1 is SEHNR, CDR2 FQNEAQ (reference sequence). The length of the CDR3 is 17 residues. In DNA, the CDR3 is TGTGCCAGCAGCACACCCCTTACCGTGGGGGGGGTCGATGGCTACACCTTC. It is translated as CASSTPLTVGGVDGYTF.

The rearrangement uses TRBV20-1 and TRBJ1-2; D gene ambiguous. V lost 8 bases and J lost 8, with 12 bases in between. CDR3 length: 10 amino acids. Looked up from germline, CDR1 is DFQATT and CDR2 is SNEGSKA (reference sequence). The CDR3, as DNA: TGCAGTCCCTTCAAATGGGGCTACACCTTC. It specifies CSPFKWGYTF.

This chain uses TRBV5-1 with TRBJ2-3; D ambiguous. In germline, CDR1 is SGHRS, CDR2 YFSETQ. Trimming pared 0 bases from V and 2 bases from J, leaving 13 bases between. This CDR3 region has 16 residues. The DNA for the CDR3 is TGCGCCAGCAGCTTGGTAGCTCGTGCACCCACAGATACGCAGTATTTT. Translation gives CASSLVARAPTDTQYF.

This clonotype came up a few times. The chain links TRBV12-3 or TRBV12-4 to TRBJ1-1; D gene unclear. The V end was cut by 3 bases, the J end by 8 bases, with 7 bases between. This CDR3 spans 11 amino acids. Here the CDR3 DNA reads TGTGCCAGCAGTTTCGGAGTGGAAGCTTTCTTT. Amino acids: CASSFGVEAFF.

The chain combines TRBV28 with TRBJ2-1; D possibly corresponds to TRBD2 (6 bases). CDR3 length: 14 residues. Between the trimmed V and J ends, which lost 6 bases and 2 bases, there was a span of 11 bases. CDR1 and CDR2 from the germline V gene are MDHEN and SYDVKM. The DNA for the CDR3 is TGTGCCAGCAGCTTTCGGGGGACCTACAATGAGCAGTTCTTC. Translated, it gives CASSFRGTYNEQFF.

This chain connects TRBV20-1 to TRBJ2-7; possibly TRBD2 for D (5 bases). Germline V lookup: CDR1 DFQATT, CDR2 SNEGSKA (reference sequence). The CDR3 extends over 14 amino acids. V gave up 3 bases and J gave up 1 base, with 13 bases separating them. This CDR3 is CSASAGDPSYEQYF. In nucleotides, the CDR3 is TGCAGTGCTAGTGCCGGGGATCCTTCCTACGAGCAGTACTTC.

The rearrangement links TRBV29-1 to TRBJ1-6; no firm D call. V lost 8 bases and J lost 14, with 13 bases in between. The length of the CDR3 is 10 residues. Germline V gives CDR1 SQVTM, CDR2 ANQGSEA. The CDR3 DNA reads TGCAGCCTTTTCTTTGACACCCTCCACTTT. Protein product: CSLFFDTLHF. The entire variable domain, with the rest obtained from reference TRBV29-1 and TRBJ1-6, is as follows: SAVISQKPSRDICQRGTSLTIQCQVDSQVTMMFWYRQQPGQSLTLIATANQGSEATYESGFVIDKFPISRPNLTFSTLTVSNMSPEDSSIYLCSLFFDTLHFGNGTRLTVT.

The chain employs TRBV21-1 and TRBJ1-1; the listed D gene, TRBD1, was not tested against the DNA. TRBV21-1 is a documented pseudogene. The CDR3 runs 15 residues. The CDR3 loop is CASSKGDSVNTEAFF. The CDR3 nucleotides are TGTGCCAGCAGCAAAGGGGACAGCGTGAACACTGAAGCTTTCTTT.

This chain links TRBV2 with TRBJ2-3; the D gene could be TRBD1 or TRBD2 (5 bases each). CDR3 length equals 16 residues. The V gene's germline CDR1 is SNHLY and CDR2 FYNNEI. Between the trimmed V and J ends, which lost 5 bases and 3 bases, there was a span of 18 bases. The DNA for the CDR3 is TGTGCCAGCAGTCGGGAAGGGGTCATGAGAACAGATACGCAGTATTTT. Translating it yields CASSREGVMRTDTQYF.

The rearrangement joins TRBV25-1 to TRBJ1-3; tentatively, D is TRBD1 (5 bases). The CDR3 loop spans 16 amino acids. Germline loops: CDR1 MGHDK, CDR2 SYGVNS. Trimming removed 1 base at V and 0 bases at J, with 10 bases between. CDR3 DNA: TGTGCCAGCAGTGAATTGGGACTTCTCTCTGGAAACACCATATATTTT. This sequence encodes CASSELGLLSGNTIYF. The variable domain in full, completed from reference TRBV25-1 and TRBJ1-3, reads EADIYQTPRYLVIGTGKKITLECSQTMGHDKMYWYQQDPGMELHLIHYSYGVNSTEKGDLSSESTVSRIRTEHFPLTLESARPSHTSQYLCASSELGLLSGNTIYFGEGSWLTVV.

This clonotype has just a few counts. The V call is TRBV4-3, the J call TRBJ2-3; D gene ambiguous. CDR1 is LGHNA and CDR2 is YSLEER in the germline V gene. V was cut by 0 bases and J by 5 bases, with 3 bases left in between. This CDR3 region has 12 residues. As DNA, the CDR3 is TGCGCCAGCAGCCAAGACCGAGATACGCAGTATTTT. Its translation is CASSQDRDTQYF.

CDR3 sequence (DNA): TGCAGTGCTAGAGGGGCCCGCACTAGCTATGGCTACACCTTC. Its translation: CSARGARTSYGYTF. The chain employs TRBV20-1 and TRBJ1-2; D is ambiguous. Germline V gives CDR1 DFQATT, CDR2 SNEGSKA (reference sequence). The ends were cut back, 1 base at V and 4 bases at J, with 13 bases in the middle. The CDR3 covers 14 residues.

The V call is TRBV18, the J call TRBJ2-1; 10 bases match TRBD1. V lost 4 bases to trimming and J lost 9 bases; unmatched junction nucleotides: 12. CDR1 is KGHSH and CDR2 is LQKENI in the germline V gene. CDR3 size: 16 residues. This chain's CDR3 is CASSLTGTGVSSEQFF. The CDR3 nucleotides read TGTGCCAGCTCACTTACCGGGACAGGGGTTTCGAGTGAGCAGTTCTTC. The full variable domain, rest sourced from reference TRBV18 and TRBJ2-1, is NAGVMQNPRHLVRRRGQEARLRCSPMKGHSHVYWYRQLPEEGLKFMVYLQKENIIDESGMPKERFSAEFPKEGPSILRIQQVVRGDSAAYFCASSLTGTGVSSEQFFGPGTRLTVL.

A few counts support this clonotype. The chain combines TRBV4-2 with TRBJ1-2; D may be TRBD1 (6 bases). The CDR3 length is 15 residues. The germline V gene has CDR1 LGHNA and CDR2 YNFKEQ. V lost 4 bases, J lost 7 bases, and 19 bases lay in between. CDR3 in amino acids: CASSPRRGWGLGYTF. CDR3 nucleotide sequence: TGTGCCAGCAGCCCTCGACGGGGATGGGGGCTTGGCTACACCTTC.

The chain recombines TRBV6-5 with TRBJ1-2; a weak D match, TRBD1 (6 bases). Germline lookup yields CDR1 MNHEY and CDR2 SVGAGI. Trimming cost V 5 bases and J 6 bases, with 16 bases left between them. The CDR3 loop spans 14 amino acids. The CDR3 region has the DNA TGTGCCAGCAGTCACCGCAGGGGCACGGATGGCTACACCTTC. Translation gives CASSHRRGTDGYTF.

CDR3 amino acids: CASSLNLDRRSYNSPLHF. The CDR3 nucleotides read TGTGCCAGCAGTTTAAACTTGGACAGACGCTCCTATAATTCACCCCTCCACTTT. This chain joins TRBV12-3 or TRBV12-4 and TRBJ1-6; perhaps TRBD1 as D (6 bases). V lost 2 bases and J 0 bases, leaving 14 bases between the germline ends. This CDR3 is built from 18 residues.

The V and J genes are TRBV10-3 and TRBJ2-7; 8 nucleotides align to TRBD2. Per germline, CDR1 ENHRY and CDR2 SYGVKD. V was pared by 4 bases and J by 4 bases, with 9 bases of the junction left unmatched. The length of the CDR3 is 15 residues. In DNA form, the CDR3 reads TGTGCCATCAGTGCTCGAGCGGGGGAGTCATACGAGCAGTACGTC. This translates into CAISARAGESYEQYV.

The table lists this clonotype with a few counts. The V and J genes are TRBV4-2 and TRBJ2-5; 9 bases line up with TRBD1. CDR3 length: 16 amino acids. The J segment lost 3 bases and the V segment lost 4 bases, leaving 9 bases of the junction unmatched. Germline CDR1 reads LGHNA; CDR2 reads YNFKEQ. The CDR3 sequence is CASSRMDRGKKETQYF. The CDR3 nucleotides are TGTGCCAGCAGCCGCATGGACAGGGGAAAGAAAGAGACCCAGTACTTC.

The sample holds a few counts of this clonotype. The CDR3 spells CASSTAGTVYGYTF. The DNA of the CDR3 is TGTGCCAGCAGCACCGCCGGGACGGTCTATGGCTACACCTTC. This sequence joins TRBV9 and TRBJ1-2; D perhaps matches TRBD1 (5 bases). This CDR3 is 14 amino acids long. In germline, CDR1 is SGDLS, CDR2 YYNGEE. V lost 4 bases and J 4 bases, leaving 14 bases between the germline ends.

This clonotype was seen just once. The chain uses TRBV12-3 or TRBV12-4 and TRBJ1-5, with 7 bases fitting TRBD1. V lost 8 bases to trimming and J lost 9 bases; unmatched junction nucleotides: 10. The CDR3 has 13 residues. CDR3 sequence: CASGTVPPWPQHF. CDR3 DNA: TGTGCCAGCGGGACAGTTCCTCCTTGGCCCCAGCATTTT.

The chain joins TRBV12-3 or TRBV12-4 to TRBJ1-2, with D possibly TRBD1 on 5 matching bases. Trimming removed 6 bases from V and 0 bases from J, with 8 bases in between. The CDR3 contains 13 residues. CDR3 protein: CASREGANYGYTF. As DNA, the CDR3 is TGTGCCAGCAGGGAAGGGGCTAACTATGGCTACACCTTC.

The chain couples TRBV19 to TRBJ1-1; 9 nucleotides match TRBD1. CDR1 and CDR2 from the germline V gene are LNHDA and SQIVND (reference sequence). The V segment lost 4 bases and the J segment 9 bases; nucleotides outside the gene matches: 3. The CDR3 consists of 12 residues. This chain's CDR3 is CASSTGQGKAFF. CDR3 nucleotide sequence: TGTGCCAGTAGTACGGGACAGGGTAAAGCTTTCTTT.

V gene TRBV10-3 combines with J gene TRBJ2-3; TRBD2 aligns across 10 bases. CDR1 and CDR2 (germline): ENHRY, SYGVKD. Germline trimming cut 10 bases from V and 0 bases from J; bases unmatched to any gene: 4. This CDR3 has 14 residues. The CDR3, as DNA: TGTGCCACCCTAGCGGGGGTAAGCACAGATACGCAGTATTTT. It translates to CATLAGVSTDTQYF.